This TCR beta chain was captured in a study of blood T cell repertoires in COVID-19. Assay: immunoSEQ multiplex PCR; the TCRdb copy retains only in-frame clones and omits some. Among 310,000 or so clones listed, 86% were seen once. Trimming stripped 4 bases from V and 4 bases from J, with 2 bases between. The CDR3 consists of 11 residues. Germline lookup yields CDR1 LGHDT and CDR2 YNNKEL (reference sequence). Sequencing input: peripheral blood. The chain employs TRBV3-1 (or the pseudogene TRBV3-2) and TRBJ1-5; D unresolved. This clonotype was sampled from a woman aged 45-65 years with acute or convalescent COVID-19. The CDR3 loop is CASSPNQPQHF. Here the CDR3 DNA reads TGTGCCAGCAGCCCAAATCAGCCCCAGCATTTT.